This is a list of T cell receptor beta chains from one sample in a study of blood T cell repertoires in COVID-19. Data came from immunoSEQ multiplex PCR; TCRdb stores just in-frame clones and leaves some out. The profile shows under 300,000 clones, around 89% of them singletons. The specimen sequenced was PBMCs or T cells enriched from blood (not recorded which). These TCRs come from a man in his forties who had recovered from COVID-19. Each CDR3 is given with its conserved first and last residue. A D gene is named only where the DNA matches it firmly. The listing skips clone size in some rows; elsewhere it reads once, few, many or a size class.

D gene: -
J gene: TRBJ1-5
clone size: -
V gene: TRBV18
CDR3 protein: CASSPDSGGTQHF
CDR3 DNA: TGTGCCAGCTCACCAGACTCGGGGGGTACCCAGCATTTT

D gene: -
J gene: TRBJ1-4
clone size: -
V gene: TRBV19
CDR3 protein: CASRDTRSATNEKLFF
CDR3 DNA: TGTGCCAGCCGGGACACTAGATCTGCAACTAATGAAAAACTGTTTTTT

D gene: -
J gene: TRBJ2-7
clone size: once
V gene: TRBV14
CDR3 protein: CASSQRSTGSYEQYF
CDR3 DNA: TGTGCCAGCAGCCAAAGGTCAACAGGGTCCTACGAGCAGTACTTC

D gene: -
J gene: TRBJ1-2
clone size: -
V gene: TRBV7-9
CDR3 protein: CASSTNTGGYTF
CDR3 DNA: TGTGCCAGCAGTACAAACACAGGGGGCTACACCTTC

D gene: TRBD2
J gene: TRBJ2-2
clone size: -
V gene: TRBV11-3
CDR3 protein: CASSRLSTSGGELFF
CDR3 DNA: TGTGCCAGCAGCCGGCTCTCAACTAGCGGCGGGGAGCTGTTTTTT

D gene: -
J gene: TRBJ1-4
clone size: few
V gene: TRBV5-1
CDR3 protein: CASSAAASNEKLFF
CDR3 DNA: TGCGCCAGCAGCGCGGCAGCCTCTAATGAAAAACTGTTTTTT

D gene: TRBD2
J gene: TRBJ2-2
clone size: once
V gene: TRBV5-1
CDR3 protein: CASSYGLAGNTGELFF
CDR3 DNA: TGCGCCAGCAGCTACGGACTAGCGGGGAACACCGGGGAGCTGTTTTTT

D gene: TRBD2
J gene: TRBJ2-1
clone size: -
V gene: TRBV5-6
CDR3 protein: CASTPGLAGGPWLNEQFF
CDR3 DNA: TGTGCCAGCACCCCGGGACTAGCGGGAGGGCCGTGGTTAAATGAGCAGTTCTTC

D gene: -
J gene: TRBJ1-5
clone size: -
V gene: TRBV10-2
CDR3 protein: CASSLQGGSQPQHF
CDR3 DNA: TGCGCCAGCAGCCTTCAGGGAGGGAGCCAGCCCCAGCATTTT

D gene: -
J gene: TRBJ2-2
clone size: -
V gene: TRBV19
CDR3 protein: CASSLKTGLLTGELFF
CDR3 DNA: TGTGCCAGTAGTCTCAAGACAGGACTCCTCACCGGGGAGCTGTTTTTT

D gene: TRBD1
J gene: TRBJ1-2
clone size: -
V gene: TRBV5-6
CDR3 protein: CASSQRTGSVYGYTF
CDR3 DNA: TGTGCCAGCAGCCAGAGGACAGGGTCGGTCTATGGCTACACCTTC

D gene: -
J gene: TRBJ2-7
clone size: -
V gene: TRBV4-2
CDR3 protein: CASSQGRGWRGGEQYF
CDR3 DNA: TGTGCCAGCAGCCAAGGGAGAGGCTGGAGAGGTGGGGAGCAGTACTTC

D gene: -
J gene: TRBJ1-2
clone size: -
V gene: TRBV18
CDR3 protein: CASSPRAASEPIYGYTF
CDR3 DNA: TGTGCCAGCTCACCACGGGCAGCATCCGAGCCGATCTATGGCTACACCTTC

D gene: TRBD1
J gene: TRBJ1-2
clone size: -
V gene: TRBV2
CDR3 protein: CASSPDREFGYTF
CDR3 DNA: TGTGCCAGCAGTCCGGACAGGGAGTTTGGCTACACCTTC

D gene: -
J gene: TRBJ1-2
clone size: -
V gene: TRBV19
CDR3 protein: CASSIQQGSGYTF
CDR3 DNA: TGTGCCAGTAGTATACAGCAGGGGAGTGGCTACACCTTC

D gene: TRBD1
J gene: TRBJ2-3
clone size: once
V gene: TRBV6-5
CDR3 protein: CASSRQGGTDTQYF
CDR3 DNA: TGTGCCAGCAGCCGGCAGGGGGGCACAGATACGCAGTATTTT

D gene: -
J gene: TRBJ1-1
clone size: -
V gene: TRBV21-1
CDR3 protein: CASSKGKEGHLNTEAFF
CDR3 DNA: TGTGCCAGCAGCAAAGGGAAAGAGGGACACTTGAACACTGAAGCTTTCTTT

D gene: -
J gene: TRBJ2-7
clone size: -
V gene: TRBV5-4
CDR3 protein: CASNLQGTYEQYF
CDR3 DNA: TGTGCCAGCAACCTACAGGGAACCTACGAGCAGTACTTC

D gene: -
J gene: TRBJ2-2
clone size: -
V gene: TRBV5-1
CDR3 protein: CASSQDTNTGELFF
CDR3 DNA: TGCGCCAGCAGCCAGGACACGAACACCGGGGAGCTGTTTTTT

D gene: -
J gene: TRBJ2-5
clone size: -
V gene: TRBV21-1
CDR3 protein: CASSKGASGRAGETQYF
CDR3 DNA: TGTGCCAGCAGCAAAGGGGCTAGCGGGAGGGCCGGAGAGACCCAGTACTTC

D gene: -
J gene: TRBJ2-1
clone size: -
V gene: TRBV19
CDR3 protein: CASLRGPGIDEQFF
CDR3 DNA: TGTGCCAGCCTCCGAGGCCCGGGTATCGATGAGCAGTTCTTC

D gene: TRBD2
J gene: TRBJ2-1
clone size: -
V gene: TRBV9
CDR3 protein: CASSVAAGGYNEQFF
CDR3 DNA: TGTGCCAGCAGCGTAGCAGCGGGGGGGTACAATGAGCAGTTCTTC

D gene: -
J gene: TRBJ1-1
clone size: -
V gene: TRBV29-1
CDR3 protein: CSVDFKIKFKAQRNTEAFF
CDR3 DNA: TGCAGCGTTGATTTTAAGATTAAATTTAAAGCACAGAGGAACACTGAAGCTTTCTTT

D gene: -
J gene: TRBJ1-3
clone size: few
V gene: TRBV7-6
CDR3 protein: CASSLRRGHSGNTIYF
CDR3 DNA: TGTGCCAGCAGCTTACGCCGGGGACACTCTGGAAACACCATATATTTT

D gene: -
J gene: TRBJ1-1
clone size: -
V gene: TRBV7-8
CDR3 protein: CASSGPRGGNTEAFF
CDR3 DNA: TGTGCCAGCAGCGGGCCCAGGGGCGGGAACACTGAAGCTTTCTTT

D gene: -
J gene: TRBJ1-2
clone size: once
V gene: TRBV6-5
CDR3 protein: CASSYDRSFYGYTF
CDR3 DNA: TGTGCCAGCAGCTACGACAGATCCTTCTATGGCTACACCTTC

D gene: TRBD2
J gene: TRBJ2-5
clone size: -
V gene: TRBV4-1
CDR3 protein: CASSQDDAGGGPYQETQYF
CDR3 DNA: TGCGCCAGCAGCCAAGACGATGCGGGGGGGGGTCCGTACCAAGAGACCCAGTACTTC

D gene: TRBD1
J gene: TRBJ1-1
clone size: -
V gene: TRBV18
CDR3 protein: CASSPTLQGQENTEAFF
CDR3 DNA: TGTGCCAGCTCACCTACACTACAGGGACAGGAGAACACTGAAGCTTTCTTT

D gene: -
J gene: TRBJ2-7
clone size: -
V gene: TRBV9
CDR3 protein: CASSVEADLVSYEQYF
CDR3 DNA: TGTGCCAGCAGCGTAGAGGCAGACCTAGTCTCCTACGAGCAGTACTTC

D gene: TRBD1
J gene: TRBJ2-1
clone size: few
V gene: TRBV27
CDR3 protein: CASSYYRRTGEQFF
CDR3 DNA: TGTGCCAGCAGCTACTACCGACGGACAGGTGAGCAGTTCTTC

D gene: -
J gene: TRBJ1-2
clone size: -
V gene: TRBV19
CDR3 protein: CASSMRDTLNYGYTF
CDR3 DNA: TGTGCCAGTAGTATGCGGGATACATTGAACTATGGCTACACCTTC

D gene: -
J gene: TRBJ2-2
clone size: -
V gene: TRBV19
CDR3 protein: CASIQGIRTGELFF
CDR3 DNA: TGTGCCAGTATCCAGGGCATACGTACCGGGGAGCTGTTTTTT

D gene: -
J gene: TRBJ1-3
clone size: -
V gene: TRBV14
CDR3 protein: CASSHSSGNTIYF
CDR3 DNA: TGTGCCAGCAGCCATAGCTCTGGAAACACCATATATTTT

D gene: -
J gene: TRBJ2-7
clone size: -
V gene: TRBV19
CDR3 protein: CASSTTGAYEQYF
CDR3 DNA: TGTGCCAGTAGTACAACGGGAGCCTACGAGCAGTACTTC